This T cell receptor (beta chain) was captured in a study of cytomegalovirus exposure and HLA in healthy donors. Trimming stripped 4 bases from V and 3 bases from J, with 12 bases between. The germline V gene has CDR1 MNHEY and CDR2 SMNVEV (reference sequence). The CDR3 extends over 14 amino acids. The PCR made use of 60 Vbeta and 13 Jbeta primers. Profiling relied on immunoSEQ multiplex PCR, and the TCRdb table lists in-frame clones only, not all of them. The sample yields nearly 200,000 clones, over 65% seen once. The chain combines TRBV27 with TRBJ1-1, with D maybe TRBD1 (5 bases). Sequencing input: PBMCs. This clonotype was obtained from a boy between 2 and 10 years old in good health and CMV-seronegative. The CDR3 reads CASSSGRADTEAFF. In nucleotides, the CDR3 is TGTGCCAGCAGTTCGGGCAGGGCGGACACTGAAGCTTTCTTT.